A single sample is the source of the 9 T cell receptor beta chains below, sequenced in a study of shared clonotypes between healthy human individuals. The protocol was immunoSEQ multiplex PCR, while the TCRdb copy is restricted to in-frame clones and leaves out a portion. The sample has 2 million to 2.5 million clones; approximately 94% are singletons. The sequencing input was naive CD4+ T cells sorted from blood. Subset noted: CD45RA+ positively selected. These receptors all come from a man between 18 and 29 years old in good health.

V and J are TRBV27 and TRBJ1-4; the D gene is possibly TRBD1 (5 bases). Germline CDR1 and CDR2: MNHEY and SMNVEV (reference sequence). The CDR3 covers 13 residues. V lost 2 bases, J lost 7 bases, and 8 bases lay in between. The CDR3 loop reads CASSLRGVEKLFF. The CDR3 nucleotides read TGTGCCAGCAGTTTACGGGGGGTTGAAAAACTGTTTTTT.

DNA of the CDR3: TGTGCCTGGAGTGTTTCGGGACACGGTGTCGCTTCCCTCCACTTT. Translated: CAWSVSGHGVASLHF. The rearrangement joins TRBV30 to TRBJ1-6; D may be TRBD1 (6 bases). CDR1 GTSNPN and CDR2 SVGIG come from the germline V gene (reference sequence). The ends were cut back, 0 bases at V and 14 bases at J, with 20 bases in the middle. The CDR3 has 15 amino acids.

J is TRBJ2-7 and V is TRBV5-3; D unresolved. Being an ORF, TRBV5-3 has a function that is uncertain. The CDR3 length is 13 residues. V was pared by 2 bases and J by 1 base, with 7 bases between. The CDR3 loop is CARSFGPSYEQYF. CDR3 sequence (DNA): TGTGCCAGAAGCTTTGGGCCTTCCTACGAGCAGTACTTC.

The gene calls are TRBV7-2 and TRBJ2-7; 11 bases are shared with TRBD1. Per germline, CDR1 SGHTA and CDR2 FQGNSA. Trimming at V came to 5 bases and at J to 3 bases, leaving 6 bases not matched to a gene. This CDR3 is built from 15 residues. CDR3: CASSRPGTGGYEQYF. For the CDR3, the DNA is TGTGCCAGCAGCCGTCCCGGGACAGGGGGCTACGAGCAGTACTTC.

The chain combines TRBV19 with TRBJ2-7; the D gene could be TRBD1 or TRBD2 (5 bases each). The ends were cut back, 2 bases at V and 3 bases at J, with 11 bases in the middle. This CDR3 has 14 amino acids. Germline CDR1 and CDR2: LNHDA and SQIVND (reference sequence). The CDR3 DNA reads TGTGCCAGTAGTATAAAGATTGGGGGCTACGAGCAGTACTTC. Amino acids: CASSIKIGGYEQYF.

The V call is TRBV10-1, the J call TRBJ2-2; 12 bases line up with TRBD1. Germline CDR1 and CDR2: WNHNN and SYGVQD (reference sequence). The J segment lost 6 bases and the V segment lost 3 bases, leaving 5 bases of the junction unmatched. The CDR3 runs 16 residues. The CDR3 here is CASSEGTGGASGELFF. Written as DNA, the CDR3 is TGCGCCAGCAGTGAAGGGACAGGGGGCGCCTCCGGGGAGCTGTTTTTT.

The chain joins TRBV5-6 to TRBJ1-2; D unclear. Trimming removed 0 bases from V and 2 bases from J, with 8 bases in between. The CDR3 extends over 14 amino acids. The V gene's germline CDR1 is SGHDT and CDR2 YYEEEE. The CDR3 DNA is TGTGCCAGCAGCTTGGAGGAACTCAACTATGGCTACACCTTC. The encoded protein is CASSLEELNYGYTF.

The chain uses TRBV4-3 and TRBJ1-3; weak D call: TRBD1 (5 bases). Germline values: CDR1 LGHNA, CDR2 YSLEER. V lost 4 bases and J lost 2, with 9 bases in between. The CDR3 has 14 amino acids. The CDR3 coding sequence is TGCGCCAGCAGCCTTTGGGGCCCTGGAAACACCATATATTTT. Translating gives CASSLWGPGNTIYF.

The rearrangement links TRBV5-4 to TRBJ2-7; 10 bases fit TRBD2. The CDR3 spans 16 residues. CDR1 is SGHNT and CDR2 is YYREEE in the germline V gene (reference sequence). The ends lost 3 bases at V and 3 bases at J; junction bases unmatched: 9. CDR3 residues: CASSSGGASGSYEQYF. The CDR3 bases are TGTGCCAGCAGCTCTGGGGGGGCTAGCGGGAGCTACGAGCAGTACTTC.